This entry features one TCR beta chain sequence. Its antigen is not known. All patients experienced relapse after autologous stem cell transplantation, and brentuximab vedotin exposure was variable. CD4+ T cells were purified from thawed PBMCs by magnetic negative selection. Germline V gives CDR1 SGHTA, CDR2 FQGNSA. The CDR3 extends over 14 amino acids. The V segment lost 4 bases and the J segment 5 bases; nucleotides outside the gene matches: 5. This record belongs to a study of PD-1 blockade in classical Hodgkin lymphoma. Study conclusions and caveats: Patients with a complete response exhibited baseline diversity comparable to newly diagnosed patients. Only CD4+ TCR diversity, not CD8+, had risen significantly by C4D1. Repertoires differed for reasons still undefined, possibly disease activity or prior therapy.

TCRdb keeps only in-frame clones here, not all; method: immunoSEQ multiplex PCR. The table includes about 9,100 clones, around three quarters detected once. V usage is TRBV7-2 and J usage is TRBJ1-1, with 9 bases matching TRBD1. The TCR comes from a human donor with classical Hodgkin lymphoma. The input for sequencing was CD4+ T cells from blood, taken at baseline. CDR3 region: CASSYRQGVTEAFF. CDR3 in DNA: TGTGCCAGCAGCTATCGACAGGGGGTAACTGAAGCTTTCTTT.